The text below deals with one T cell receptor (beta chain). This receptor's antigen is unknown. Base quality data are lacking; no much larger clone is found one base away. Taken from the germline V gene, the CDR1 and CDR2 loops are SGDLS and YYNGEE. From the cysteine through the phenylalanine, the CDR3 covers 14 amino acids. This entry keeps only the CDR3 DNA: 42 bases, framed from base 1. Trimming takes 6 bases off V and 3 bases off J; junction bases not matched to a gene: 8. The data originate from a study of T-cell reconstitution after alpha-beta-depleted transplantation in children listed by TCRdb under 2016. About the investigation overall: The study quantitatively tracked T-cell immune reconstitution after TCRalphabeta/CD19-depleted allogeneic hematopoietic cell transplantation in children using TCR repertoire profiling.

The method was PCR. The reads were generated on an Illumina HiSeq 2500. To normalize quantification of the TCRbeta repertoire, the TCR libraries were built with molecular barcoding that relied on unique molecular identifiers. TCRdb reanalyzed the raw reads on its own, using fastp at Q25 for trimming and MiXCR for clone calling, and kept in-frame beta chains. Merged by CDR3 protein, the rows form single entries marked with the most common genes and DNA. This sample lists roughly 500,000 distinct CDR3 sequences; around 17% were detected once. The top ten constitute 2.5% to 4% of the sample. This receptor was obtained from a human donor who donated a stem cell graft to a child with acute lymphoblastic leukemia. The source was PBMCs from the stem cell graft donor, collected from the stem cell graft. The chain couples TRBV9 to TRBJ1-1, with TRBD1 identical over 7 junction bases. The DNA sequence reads TGTGCCAGCACCCTAGACAGGGAGGACACTGAAGCTTTCTTT. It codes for CASTLDREDTEAFF.